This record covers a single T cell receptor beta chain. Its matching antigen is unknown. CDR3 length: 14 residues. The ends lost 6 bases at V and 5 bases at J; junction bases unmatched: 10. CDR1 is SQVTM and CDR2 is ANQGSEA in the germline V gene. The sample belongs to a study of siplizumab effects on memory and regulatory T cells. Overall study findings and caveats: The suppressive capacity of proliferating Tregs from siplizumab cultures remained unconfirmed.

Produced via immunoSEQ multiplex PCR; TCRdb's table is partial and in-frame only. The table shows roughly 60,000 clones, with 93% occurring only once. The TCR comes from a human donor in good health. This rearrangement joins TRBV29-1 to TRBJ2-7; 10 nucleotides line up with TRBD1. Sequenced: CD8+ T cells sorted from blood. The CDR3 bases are TGCAGCGTGGGAAACGGACAGGGGGTCGACGAGCAGTACTTC. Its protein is CSVGNGQGVDEQYF.